The 11 T cell receptor beta chains given below trace back to one sample, sequenced in a study of blood T cell repertoires in COVID-19. Method: immunoSEQ multiplex PCR; TCRdb's copy keeps in-frame clones and lacks some. The table records hundreds of thousands of clones, 83% of them present only once. The material sequenced was PBMCs or T cells enriched from blood (not recorded which). Receptors originate from a woman aged 45-65 years who had been exposed to COVID-19.

The rearrangement links TRBV3-1 (or the pseudogene TRBV3-2) to TRBJ1-6; tentatively, D is TRBD1 (5 bases). The CDR3 extends over 15 amino acids. Germline V CDR1 and CDR2: LGHDT, YNNKEL (reference sequence). V dropped 1 base and J dropped 10 bases, with 14 bases sitting between them. Here the CDR3 DNA reads TGTGCCAGCAGCCAAGTCGGGGGGTTTAGGTCACCCCTCCACTTT. Its translation is CASSQVGGFRSPLHF.

The chain employs TRBV6-5 and TRBJ1-1; 10 positions agree with TRBD1. The V and J ends lost 6 bases and 4 bases, in that order; junction bases with no gene match: 8. The germline CDR1 and CDR2 sequences are MNHEY and SVGAGI. CDR3 length equals 15 residues. The CDR3 here is CASSQDRGRITEAFF. For the CDR3, the DNA is TGTGCCAGCAGCCAAGACAGGGGGCGAATCACTGAAGCTTTCTTT.

This chain joins TRBV28 and TRBJ1-1; 10 positions agree with TRBD1. This CDR3 has 12 amino acids. Unmatched junction bases numbered 7, after V lost 6 bases and J lost 12 bases. Looked up from germline, CDR1 is MDHEN and CDR2 is SYDVKM. CDR3 loop: CASSLRTGGTFF. In DNA, the CDR3 is TGTGCCAGCAGCCTCAGGACAGGGGGGACTTTCTTT.

The sample holds many counts of this clone. This chain uses TRBV19 with TRBJ1-1, with D perhaps matching TRBD1 (5 bases). Between the trimmed V and J ends, which lost 5 bases and 5 bases, there was a span of 12 bases. Germline V gives CDR1 LNHDA, CDR2 SQIVND (reference sequence). The CDR3 runs 13 residues. CDR3 protein: CASSVQPGTEAFF. The DNA of the CDR3 is TGTGCCAGTAGTGTCCAACCAGGGACTGAAGCTTTCTTT.

This clone was seen once. The genes are TRBV2 and TRBJ1-5; 7 nucleotides align to TRBD1. Germline assignment: CDR1 SNHLY and CDR2 FYNNEI. V lost 6 bases to trimming and J lost 7 bases; unmatched junction nucleotides: 9. This CDR3 has 14 amino acids. The CDR3 DNA is TGTGCCAGCAGGGGACAGTCGCGTGTACAGCCCCAGCATTTT. It encodes CASRGQSRVQPQHF.

The V and J genes are TRBV7-9 and TRBJ2-6; D is perhaps TRBD2 (5 bases). The CDR3 totals 15 residues. Per the germline V gene, CDR1 is SEHNR and CDR2 is FQNEAQ (reference sequence). V lost 4 bases, J lost 2 bases, and 9 bases lay in between. This CDR3 reads CASSSDGAGANVLTF. The CDR3, as DNA: TGTGCCAGCAGCTCCGACGGGGCTGGGGCCAACGTCCTGACTTTC.

J is TRBJ1-1 and V is TRBV19; D is perhaps TRBD1 (6 bases). The CDR3 totals 14 residues. Germline CDR1 and CDR2: LNHDA and SQIVND (reference sequence). The germline V and J ends were trimmed by 7 bases and 8 bases, with 20 bases remaining between them. This CDR3 reads CASIREGHSIEAFF. DNA for the CDR3: TGTGCCAGTATTAGAGAGGGACATTCGATCGAAGCTTTCTTT.

The chain joins TRBV7-2 to TRBJ2-3, with D possibly matching TRBD2 (5 bases). The CDR3 has 14 amino acids. Trimming left V 3 bases short and J 4 bases short, with 11 bases between. Per the germline V gene, CDR1 is SGHTA and CDR2 is FQGNSA. Here the CDR3 reads CASSLFGRADTQYF. The DNA for the CDR3 is TGTGCCAGCAGCTTGTTCGGGCGGGCAGATACGCAGTATTTT.

This clone was counted once. This rearrangement joins TRBV19 to TRBJ1-3; D perhaps matches TRBD1 (5 bases). Trimming shortened V by 7 bases and J by 0 bases, and 10 bases separated the two germline ends. Germline lookup yields CDR1 LNHDA and CDR2 SQIVND (reference sequence). The CDR3 spans 14 residues. CDR3 region: CASTRGGSGNTIYF. The CDR3 DNA reads TGTGCCAGTACACGGGGGGGCTCTGGAAACACCATATATTTT.

CDR3 loop: CASSWDRGADTQYF. For the CDR3, the DNA is TGCGCCAGCAGCTGGGACAGGGGGGCAGATACGCAGTATTTT. This chain links TRBV5-1 with TRBJ2-3; 11 bases are a match to TRBD1. The CDR3 is made up of 14 amino acids. After removal of 3 bases from V and 4 bases from J, the junction contained 1 base not matched to a gene. Per germline, CDR1 SGHRS and CDR2 YFSETQ.

As for this clone: This CDR3 fails to terminate in the conserved phenylalanine or tryptophan, so it likely reflects a read error. It is unclear where the CDR3 begins or ends on the DNA, so no DNA is shown, and the CDR3 is as TCRdb lists it. This chain uses TRBV20-1 with TRBJ2-7; the listed D gene, TRBD2, was not tested against the DNA. 11 amino acids form the CDR3, both terminal residues included. Germline CDR1 DFQATT, CDR2 SNEGSKA (reference sequence). CDR3 amino acids: CSALAGGRGCS.